This TCR beta chain was sequenced during a study of T cells in Graves' hyperthyroidism and ophthalmopathy. The study excluded patients with uncontrolled infection, other autoimmune disease, pregnancy or lactation. In germline, CDR1 is LNHNV, CDR2 YYDKDF (reference sequence). This CDR3 is 16 amino acids long. Trimming left V 1 base short and J 6 bases short, with 16 bases between. Amplified TCR beta CDR3 regions derived from RNA transcripts. With the HTBI primer set, the TCR CDR3 went through a first round of RT-PCR. MiXCR, applied by TCRdb to the multiplex PCR reads, yields one record per CDR3 protein. The data show around 760,000 distinct CDR3 sequences, around 40% seen once. This clonotype was seen ten or more times.

Sequencing was carried out using blood. The V gene is TRBV15, the J gene TRBJ1-5; a weak D match, TRBD1 (5 bases). The receptor comes from a middle-aged woman with Graves' hyperthyroidism. The CDR3 region is CATSRAWAGTGQPQHF. The CDR3 region has the DNA TGTGCCACCAGCAGAGCATGGGCAGGGACGGGTCAGCCCCAGCATTTT.